The sequence of this TCR beta chain was determined in a study of blood T cell repertoires in COVID-19. Overall study context: T cells, B-cell-depleted T cells, or PBMCs provided the cDNA or gDNA that served as material.

CDR1 is LGHDT, CDR2 YNNKEL, per germline (reference sequence). The CDR3 loop spans 17 amino acids. V dropped 4 bases and J dropped 0; count of bases not matched to a gene: 6. Profiled with immunoSEQ multiplex PCR; TCRdb holds only in-frame clones, not every one. The data show 500,000 or so clones, 75% to 90% seen once. Cohorts were based on clinical histories the participants reported. The receptor was derived from a woman aged 18-35 years who had recovered from COVID-19. Sequences were obtained from PBMCs or T cells enriched from blood (not recorded which). The chain employs TRBV3-1 (or the pseudogene TRBV3-2) and TRBJ2-3; 11 bases agree with TRBD2. CDR3 in DNA: TGTGCCAGCAGCCCGGGACTAGCGGACTATAGCACAGATACGCAGTATTTT. It codes for CASSPGLADYSTDTQYF.